This TCR beta chain was recovered during a study of blood T cell repertoires in COVID-19. In the study overall: Sites in the United States, Italy and Spain provided acute and convalescent COVID-19 samples. PBMCs, B-cell-depleted T cells, or T cells provided the cDNA or gDNA that made up the material.

Original analysis: How many nucleated cells were present was estimated from reference gene primer amplification. Assay: immunoSEQ multiplex PCR; the TCRdb copy retains only in-frame clones and omits some. The V and J calls and clone size were taken over from that table, and D and trimming were inferred from the DNA. Among under 200,000 clones listed, approximately 82% were seen once. Residents of about two dozen US areas, aged roughly 18 to 89 years, made up the participants. Per germline, CDR1 LGHDT and CDR2 YNNKEL (reference sequence). CDR3 length: 16 amino acids. After removal of 4 bases from V and 7 bases from J, the junction contained 10 bases not matched to a gene.

This chain uses TRBV3-1 (or the pseudogene TRBV3-2) with TRBJ1-6, with 7 bases matching TRBD1. The receptor was isolated from a woman between 45 and 65 years old in a cohort exposed to, infected with or recovered from COVID-19 (not recorded which). The sample was PBMCs or T cells enriched from blood (not recorded which). The DNA of the CDR3 is TGTGCCAGCAGCCGGACCCCGGACAGGAGAAATTCACCCCTCCACTTT. Protein sequence: CASSRTPDRRNSPLHF.